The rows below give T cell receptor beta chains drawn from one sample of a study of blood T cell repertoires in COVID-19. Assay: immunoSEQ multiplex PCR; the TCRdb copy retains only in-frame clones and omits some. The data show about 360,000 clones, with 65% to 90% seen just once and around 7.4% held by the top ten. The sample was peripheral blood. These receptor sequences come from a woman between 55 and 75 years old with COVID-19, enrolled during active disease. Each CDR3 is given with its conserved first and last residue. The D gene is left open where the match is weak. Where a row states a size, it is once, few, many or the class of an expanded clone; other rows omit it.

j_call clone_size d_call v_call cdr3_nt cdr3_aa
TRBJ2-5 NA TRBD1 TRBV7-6 TGTGCCAGCAGCTTAGAAGGACAGGGTCAAGAGACCCAGTACTTC CASSLEGQGQETQYF
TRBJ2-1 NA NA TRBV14 TGTGCCAGCAGCCAAGATAGTTGGTACAATGAGCAGTTCTTC CASSQDSWYNEQFF
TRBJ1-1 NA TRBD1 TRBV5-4 TGTGCCAGCAGCTTGCCAGGGGGTACTGAAGCTTTCTTT CASSLPGGTEAFF
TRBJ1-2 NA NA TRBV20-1 TGCAGTGCTAGGACTGAGGGAGGCTACACCTTC CSARTEGGYTF
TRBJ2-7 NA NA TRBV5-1 TGCGCCAGCACCCCCTCCGGGGTTTCCTACGAGCAGTACTTC CASTPSGVSYEQYF
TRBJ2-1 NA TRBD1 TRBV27 TGTGCCAGCAGTCCCCACCATGTGGACAGGGTAACGCAGTTTGACAATGAGCAGTTCTTC CASSPHHVDRVTQFDNEQFF
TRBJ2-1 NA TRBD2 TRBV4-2 TGTGCCAGCAGCCAAGAACTAGCGGGTTACAATGAGCAGTTCTTC CASSQELAGYNEQFF
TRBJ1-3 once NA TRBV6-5 TGTGCCAGCAGTCTAATACCTGCTGGAAACACCATATATTTT CASSLIPAGNTIYF
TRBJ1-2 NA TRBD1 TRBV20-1 TGCAGTGCTAGTTATGACAGGGGTCGGATATTAGGCTACACCTTC CSASYDRGRILGYTF
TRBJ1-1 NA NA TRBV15 TGTGCCACCAGCAGCAAGGGAGGCACTGAAGCTTTCTTT CATSSKGGTEAFF
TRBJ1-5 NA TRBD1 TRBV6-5 TGTGCCAGCAGCCCGGACAGGGGGCGCGCTCAGCCCCAGCATTTT CASSPDRGRAQPQHF
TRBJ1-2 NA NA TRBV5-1 TGCGCCAGCAGCTTGGAGGCCGGGACAACCTATGGCTACACCTTC CASSLEAGTTYGYTF
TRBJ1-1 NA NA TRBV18 TGTGCCAGCTCACCACCGGGACAAGGATTGGGGAACACTAAAGCTTTCTTT CASSPPGQGLGNTKAFF
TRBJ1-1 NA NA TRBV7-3 TGTGCCAGCAGCTCGCGGGGTTTGAACACTGAAGCTTTCTTT CASSSRGLNTEAFF
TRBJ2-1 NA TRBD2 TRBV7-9 TGTGCCCTGGCGACTAGCGGGTACAATGAGCAGTTCTTC CALATSGYNEQFF
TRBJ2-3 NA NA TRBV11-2 TGTGCCAGCAGCTCCCTTGTGGGGGCTCTCAGTAGCACAGATACGCAGTATTTT CASSSLVGALSSTDTQYF
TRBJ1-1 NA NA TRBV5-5 TGTGCCAGCAGAGATGGGGGGACTGAAGCTTTCTTT CASRDGGTEAFF
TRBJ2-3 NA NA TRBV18 TGTGCCAGCTCACCGTCCGTTCGGACAGATACGCAGTATTTT CASSPSVRTDTQYF
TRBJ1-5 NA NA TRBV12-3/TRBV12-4 TGTGCCAGCAGTTTTACTCCGCAGCCCCAGCATTTT CASSFTPQPQHF
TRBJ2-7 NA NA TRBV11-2 TGTGCCAGCAGCCCCCGCCCCGGGTTCGACGAGCAGTACTTC CASSPRPGFDEQYF
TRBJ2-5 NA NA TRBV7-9 TGTGCCAGCGACATCGAAGGACAAGAGACCCAGTACTTC CASDIEGQETQYF
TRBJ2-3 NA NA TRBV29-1 TGCAGCGTTGCCGGAGGCTCCACAGATACGCAGTATTTT CSVAGGSTDTQYF
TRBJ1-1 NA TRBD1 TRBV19 TGTGCCAGTAATCCGGGACAGGGAGCTTCGGGAGCTTTCTTT CASNPGQGASGAFF
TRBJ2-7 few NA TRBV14 TGTGCCAGCAGCCTCCTCTCCTACGAGCAGTACTTC CASSLLSYEQYF